This TCR beta chain was recovered during a study of blood T cell repertoires in COVID-19. Generated by immunoSEQ multiplex PCR, the TCRdb table keeps only in-frame clones and is missing some. The profile covers hundreds of thousands of clones, with 70% to 90% appearing a single time and roughly 1.6% taken by the ten largest. V lost 3 bases to trimming and J lost 0 bases; unmatched junction nucleotides: 8. This CDR3 has 17 amino acids. The germline CDR1 and CDR2 sequences are SGHAT and FQNNGV. V and J are TRBV11-2 and TRBJ2-3; 8 bases map to TRBD1. The sequence derives from a woman aged 45-60 years who had recovered from COVID-19. Material for sequencing was PBMCs or T cells enriched from blood (not recorded which). CDR3 region: CASSLTGAKTSTDTQYF. The CDR3 region has the DNA TGTGCCAGCAGCTTGACAGGGGCGAAGACTAGCACAGATACGCAGTATTTT.